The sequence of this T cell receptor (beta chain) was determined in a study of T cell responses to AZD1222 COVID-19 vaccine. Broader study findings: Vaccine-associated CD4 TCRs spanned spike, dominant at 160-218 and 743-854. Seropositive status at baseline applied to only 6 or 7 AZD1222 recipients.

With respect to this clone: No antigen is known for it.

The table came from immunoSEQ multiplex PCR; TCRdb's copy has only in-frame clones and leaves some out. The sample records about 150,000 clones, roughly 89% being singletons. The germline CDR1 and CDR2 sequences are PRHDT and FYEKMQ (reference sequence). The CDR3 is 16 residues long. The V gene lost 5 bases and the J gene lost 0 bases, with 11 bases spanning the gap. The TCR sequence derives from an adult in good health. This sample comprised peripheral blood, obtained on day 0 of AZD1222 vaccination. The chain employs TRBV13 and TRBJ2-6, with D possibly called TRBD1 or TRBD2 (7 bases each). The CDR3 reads CASSSGTASGANVLTF. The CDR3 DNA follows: TGTGCCAGCAGCAGCGGGACAGCCTCTGGGGCCAACGTCCTGACTTTC.